In its sample, the clone carrying this T cell receptor (beta chain) was seen many times. This sample is drawn from a study of human T cells and chemical hapten exposure. Noted time point: patch test 1, 2 weeks after DPC sensitization. The treatment was: therapeutic diphenylcyclopropenone sensitization with weekly scalp DPC. J lost 5 bases, V lost 3 bases, and 6 bases had no gene match. Germline-derived CDR1 and CDR2 are PRHDT and FYEKMQ (reference sequence). The CDR3 contains 15 residues. MiXCR, run by TCRdb on the RACE reads, gives a single entry per CDR3 protein. This sample has about 380,000 distinct CDR3 sequences, with approximately 5.1% found just once.

This specimen was whole blood, taken in connection with sensitization to the hapten diphenylcyclopropenone (DPC). The TCR was taken from a woman in her forties or fifties with alopecia areata. Some clones in this sample may be carry-over from other donors' samples. The genes are TRBV13 and TRBJ2-1, with 8 bases lining up with TRBD2. The CDR3 region is CASSFRGGRHNEQFF. CDR3 sequence (DNA): TGTGCCAGCAGCTTCCGGGGGGGTCGCCACAATGAGCAGTTCTTC.